The 27 T cell receptor beta chains presented below share a single source sample, sequenced in a study of CD8+CD57+ T cells in acquired aplastic anemia. CDR3 and TCR beta VDJ profiling relied on genomic DNA as the template. MiXCR, run by TCRdb on the reads, gives a single entry per CDR3 protein. The data show 75,000 to 80,000 distinct CDR3 sequences, with 55% to 75% seen just once and approximately 78% held by the top ten. Before being chosen for sequencing, patients had shown CD8+CD57+ cell expansion by flow cytometry. Source material: sorted CD4+, CD8+, or CD8+CD57+ T cells (not recorded which) from PBMCs. These receptors were obtained from a human donor with aplastic anemia.

The gene calls are TRBV20-1 and TRBJ2-5; maybe TRBD2 (5 bases). Trimming shortened V by 4 bases and J by 4 bases, and 22 bases separated the two germline ends. Per the germline V gene, CDR1 is DFQATT and CDR2 is SNEGSKA (reference sequence). The CDR3 spans 16 residues. The CDR3 protein is CSATGGIGEEVETQYF. DNA of the CDR3: TGCAGTGCTACAGGTGGGATCGGGGAAGAGGTAGAGACCCAGTACTTC.

The V gene is TRBV9, the J gene TRBJ1-2; D is possibly TRBD1 (5 bases). Trimming removed 4 bases at V and 3 bases at J, with 16 bases between. In germline, CDR1 is SGDLS, CDR2 YYNGEE. The length of the CDR3 is 15 residues. This CDR3 is CASSPRGGEYYGYTF. In DNA form, the CDR3 reads TGTGCCAGCAGCCCTCGGGGAGGGGAGTACTATGGCTACACCTTC.

The chain combines TRBV7-4 with TRBJ2-7; no firm D call. Trimming cost V 5 bases and J 4 bases, with 9 bases left between them. CDR1 SGHVT and CDR2 SQSDAQ come from the germline V gene. The CDR3 is 12 amino acids. CDR3 in DNA: TGTGCCAGCAGCCCCGCGAGATACGAGCAGTACTTC. Translation gives CASSPARYEQYF.

This chain links TRBV29-1 with TRBJ2-5; 12 bases are shared with TRBD1. Losses at the gene ends were 5 bases for V and 5 bases for J; bases not matched to a gene: 6. Germline loops: CDR1 SQVTM, CDR2 ANQGSEA. The CDR3 runs to 14 residues. CDR3 sequence (DNA): TGCAGCGTTCGGGACAGGGGGCGAGGGGAGACCCAGTACTTC. Its protein is CSVRDRGRGETQYF.

This clonotype was found a few times. The V call is TRBV7-8, the J call TRBJ2-3, with D unresolved. The CDR3 spans 12 residues. The germline V gene has CDR1 SGHVS and CDR2 FQNEAQ. Trimming stripped 4 bases from V and 6 bases from J, with 8 bases between. This CDR3 reads CASSSPRDTQYF. The CDR3 DNA reads as TGTGCCAGCAGCTCACCAAGGGATACGCAGTATTTT.

The chain has TRBV11-1 and TRBJ2-3; possibly TRBD2 for D (6 bases). Germline CDR1 and CDR2: SGHAT and FQDESV (reference sequence). V lost 1 base and J 3 bases, leaving 11 bases between the germline ends. CDR3 size: 15 residues. DNA of the CDR3: TGTGCCAGCAGCTTAGTGTTGGGGGGTACAGATACGCAGTATTTT. The encoded protein is CASSLVLGGTDTQYF.

The gene calls are TRBV12-3 or TRBV12-4 and TRBJ1-5, with TRBD1 matching 10 bases. This CDR3 region has 14 residues. V lost 6 bases, J lost 6 bases, and 5 bases stayed unmatched. The CDR3 reads CASSPGQGGQPQHF. The CDR3 DNA follows: TGTGCCAGCAGCCCTGGACAGGGGGGTCAGCCCCAGCATTTT.

The genes are TRBV25-1 and TRBJ2-1; D not resolved. The CDR3 is 13 amino acids. The germline V and J ends were trimmed by 3 bases and 11 bases, with 14 bases remaining between them. Per germline, CDR1 MGHDK and CDR2 SYGVNS. This CDR3 reads CASSDYSLGKQFF. CDR3 in DNA: TGTGCCAGCAGTGATTACTCCCTGGGTAAGCAGTTCTTC.

The genes are TRBV4-1 and TRBJ2-7; D could derive from TRBD1 or TRBD2 (5 bases each). The CDR3 spans 15 residues. Germline lookup yields CDR1 MGHRA and CDR2 YSYEKL. Trimming cost V 3 bases and J 2 bases, with 14 bases left between them. The CDR3 coding sequence is TGCGCCAGCAGCCAGGGACGGTATACCACCTACGAGCAGTACTTC. Protein: CASSQGRYTTYEQYF.

The genes are TRBV15 and TRBJ2-6; weak D call: TRBD2 (5 bases). V shed 7 bases and J shed 4 bases, with 14 bases lying between them. Germline values: CDR1 LNHNV, CDR2 YYDKDF (reference sequence). The CDR3 has 15 amino acids. CDR3 nucleotides: TGTGCCACCAAAGCTGCGGGTGGAGGGGCCAACGTCCTGACTTTC. It encodes CATKAAGGGANVLTF. The variable domain in full, with the rest retrieved from reference TRBV15 and TRBJ2-6, is DAMVIQNPRYQVTQFGKPVTLSCSQTLNHNVMYWYQQKSSQAPKLLFHYYDKDFNNEADTPDNFQSRRPNTSFCFLDIRSPGLGDTAMYLCATKAAGGGANVLTFGAGSRLTVL.

The rearrangement joins TRBV10-3 to TRBJ2-1, with 9 positions matching TRBD2. V lost 4 bases to trimming and J lost 0 bases; unmatched junction nucleotides: 10. The CDR3 sequence is 18 residues long. Germline values: CDR1 ENHRY, CDR2 SYGVKD. CDR3 protein: CAISAPGSGGHSYNEQFF. CDR3 DNA: TGTGCCATCAGTGCCCCTGGTAGCGGGGGCCACTCCTACAATGAGCAGTTCTTC.

The rearrangement joins TRBV12-3 or TRBV12-4 to TRBJ2-3; D ambiguous. This CDR3 region has 16 residues. V was shortened by 5 bases and J by 0 bases, with 15 bases between the two germline ends. CDR3 protein: CASSLSRAPSTDTQYF. The DNA for the CDR3 is TGTGCCAGCAGTCTCTCCCGGGCCCCAAGCACAGATACGCAGTATTTT.

The V gene is TRBV9, the J gene TRBJ1-2, with 8 bases matching TRBD1. V lost 3 bases and J lost 2; bases outside the gene matches: 18. Per germline, CDR1 SGDLS and CDR2 YYNGEE. This CDR3 contains 19 residues. The CDR3 loop is CASSATGGTGSSNNYGYTF. The CDR3 nucleotides are TGTGCCAGCAGCGCCACGGGGGGGACAGGATCCTCTAACAACTATGGCTACACCTTC.

The gene calls are TRBV7-8 and TRBJ1-1; D is unclear. V was clipped by 1 base and J by 0 bases, with 12 bases between them. Germline lookup yields CDR1 SGHVS and CDR2 FQNEAQ. The CDR3 totals 16 residues. CDR3 coding DNA: TGTGCCAGCAGCTTAGTGGCGGCGGGTGTGAACACTGAAGCTTTCTTT. It translates to CASSLVAAGVNTEAFF.

This clonotype was seen only a few times. The rearrangement uses TRBV24-1 and TRBJ2-7, with D hard to call. CDR1 is KGHDR, CDR2 SFDVKD, per germline. V gave up 6 bases and J gave up 0 bases, with 8 bases separating them. CDR3 length: 13 amino acids. The CDR3 is CATSRQDSYEQYF. The CDR3 bases are TGTGCCACCAGTCGGCAGGACTCCTACGAGCAGTACTTC.

The rearrangement uses TRBV2 and TRBJ1-1; tentative D call: TRBD1 (6 bases). CDR3 size: 14 residues. V was pared by 6 bases and J by 4 bases, with 15 bases between. Germline CDR1 and CDR2: SNHLY and FYNNEI. This CDR3 reads CASREDSGGTEAFF. CDR3 nucleotide sequence: TGTGCCAGCAGGGAGGACAGCGGGGGCACTGAAGCTTTCTTT. Full variable domain (rest looked up from reference TRBV2 and TRBJ1-1): EPEVTQTPSHQVTQMGQEVILRCVPISNHLYFYWYRQILGQKVEFLVSFYNNEISEKSEIFDDQFSVERPDGSNFTLKIRSTKLEDSAMYFCASREDSGGTEAFFGQGTRLTVV.

The J gene is TRBJ2-7, the V gene TRBV4-1; D may be TRBD1 (6 bases). Germline CDR1 MGHRA, CDR2 YSYEKL. The CDR3 totals 15 residues. V was pared by 0 bases and J by 2 bases, with 11 bases between. CDR3: CASSQEGQLPYEQYF. CDR3 nucleotide sequence: TGCGCCAGCAGCCAAGAAGGACAGCTGCCCTACGAGCAGTACTTC.

This sequence joins TRBV7-9 and TRBJ1-2, with unresolved D. The germline V gene encodes CDR1 SEHNR and CDR2 FQNEAQ (reference sequence). Trimming left V 5 bases short and J 3 bases short, with 10 bases between. The CDR3 runs 13 residues. The chain's CDR3 is CASSPMRDYGYTF. CDR3 in DNA: TGTGCCAGCAGCCCTATGCGCGACTATGGCTACACCTTC.

The chain joins TRBV29-1 to TRBJ2-7, with 10 bases fitting TRBD1. V dropped 7 bases and J dropped 1; count of bases not matched to a gene: 7. CDR3 length: 14 amino acids. CDR1 is SQVTM, CDR2 ANQGSEA, per germline. CDR3 in DNA: TGCAGCGCAATGGACAGGGGGACATCCTACGAGCAGTACTTC. Encoded protein: CSAMDRGTSYEQYF.

The rearrangement joins TRBV7-9 to TRBJ2-5, with 9 bases aligning to TRBD2. This CDR3 spans 17 amino acids. V trimming: 4 bases; J trimming: 5 bases; junction bases outside the gene matches: 14. CDR1 is SEHNR and CDR2 is FQNEAQ in the germline V gene (reference sequence). CDR3 in amino acids: CASSSRRGGRAGETQYF. DNA for the CDR3: TGTGCCAGCAGCTCTAGACGGGGCGGGAGGGCCGGTGAGACCCAGTACTTC.

This rearrangement joins TRBV5-1 to TRBJ1-1; D remains ambiguous. V dropped 3 bases and J dropped 4 bases, with 10 bases sitting between them. Germline loops: CDR1 SGHRS, CDR2 YFSETQ. The CDR3 extends over 13 amino acids. For the CDR3, the DNA is TGCGCCAGCAGCTCAGACGAGGGCACTGAAGCTTTCTTT. Translated: CASSSDEGTEAFF.

Here the CDR3 DNA reads TGTGCCAGCAGCTTATCTTTCGCGGGAGGCCAAGAGACCCAGTACTTC. As protein: CASSLSFAGGQETQYF. The V and J genes are TRBV7-2 and TRBJ2-5, with TRBD2 identical over 8 bases. Germline CDR1 is SGHTA and CDR2 is FQGNSA. The CDR3 runs to 16 residues. After removal of 2 bases from V and 1 base from J, the junction contained 6 bases not matched to a gene.

This clonotype was counted once. V and J are TRBV29-1 and TRBJ2-1; D call uncertain. Germline lookup yields CDR1 SQVTM and CDR2 ANQGSEA. CDR3 length equals 13 residues. The germline V and J ends were trimmed by 7 bases and 7 bases, with 17 bases remaining between them. The DNA for the CDR3 is TGCAGCGGGAACCCCACTTGGTCAAATGAGCAGTTCTTC. As protein: CSGNPTWSNEQFF.

This sequence joins TRBV29-1 and TRBJ2-5; D might be TRBD1 or TRBD2, each matching 5 bases. The V gene's germline CDR1 is SQVTM and CDR2 ANQGSEA. V lost 3 bases to trimming and J lost 5 bases, with 13 bases between them. The CDR3 length is 13 residues. CDR3 nucleotide sequence: TGCAGCGTTGACGGCGTAGAGGGGGAGACCCAGTACTTC. As protein: CSVDGVEGETQYF.

As concerns this clonotype: At one end the junction does not follow the germline gene, possibly because of a read error. The chain has TRBV10-2 and TRBJ2-2; no clear D. This CDR3 region has 15 residues. Germline V gene data show CDR1 as WSHSY and CDR2 as SAAADI. CDR3 nucleotide sequence: TGTGCCAGCAGAGCCGACACCGAGAACACCGGGGAGCTGTTTTTT. It translates to CASRADTENTGELFF.

This chain connects TRBV7-9 to TRBJ2-7, with 8 nucleotides matching TRBD1. This CDR3 has 13 residues. The germline CDR1 and CDR2 sequences are SEHNR and FQNEAQ (reference sequence). Losses at the gene ends were 5 bases for V and 4 bases for J; bases not matched to a gene: 4. The CDR3 region has the DNA TGTGCCAGCAGCCAAACAGGGGGTTACGAGCAGTACTTC. Translating it yields CASSQTGGYEQYF.

The gene calls are TRBV27 and TRBJ2-7; D uncertain. This CDR3 region has 11 residues. V was trimmed by 6 bases and J by 2 bases, leaving 5 bases between them. Germline values: CDR1 MNHEY, CDR2 SMNVEV (reference sequence). The CDR3 region has the DNA TGTGCCAGCAGGGCCCCCTACGAGCAGTACTTC. Its translation: CASRAPYEQYF.